Listed here are 4 T cell receptor beta chains from one sample, sequenced in a study of T cells in Graves' hyperthyroidism and ophthalmopathy. TCR beta CDR3 regions were amplified from RNA. The HTBI primer set drove a first-round RT-PCR of the TCR CDR3. TCRdb reprocessed the multiplex PCR reads via MiXCR and lists one record per CDR3 protein. The sample carries fewer than 350,000 distinct CDR3 sequences, about a sixth recorded once. The sample was blood. The receptors originated from a woman between 40 and 50 years old with Graves' ophthalmopathy.

Many counts were recorded for this clonotype. The V gene is TRBV5-6, the J gene TRBJ1-5; 7 nucleotides agree with TRBD1. The CDR3 totals 14 residues. V lost 4 bases and J lost 4; bases outside the gene matches: 5. CDR1 and CDR2 (germline): SGHDT, YYEEEE. CDR3 sequence (DNA): TGTGCCAGCAGCAAAGGGGGCTGGAATCAGCCCCAGCATTTT. Translated: CASSKGGWNQPQHF.

This clonotype was recorded many times. The chain couples TRBV28 to TRBJ2-7, with TRBD1 matching over 8 bases. Germline CDR1 MDHEN, CDR2 SYDVKM. The CDR3 runs 15 residues. Germline trimming cut 5 bases from V and 2 bases from J; bases unmatched to any gene: 8. The CDR3 DNA reads as TGTGCCAGCAGTCTTGGACAGGGTATGGCCTACGAGCAGTACTTC. Translation gives CASSLGQGMAYEQYF.

The rearrangement links TRBV4-1 to TRBJ1-5; D not resolved. In germline, CDR1 is MGHRA, CDR2 YSYEKL. V lost 1 base and J 4 bases, leaving 8 bases between the germline ends. The CDR3 contains 14 residues. CDR3 in amino acids: CASSQVGQNQPQHF. In DNA, the CDR3 is TGCGCCAGCAGCCAAGTAGGTCAGAATCAGCCCCAGCATTTT.

This clonotype was detected a few times. The J gene is TRBJ2-2, the V gene TRBV6-5; a weak D match, TRBD2 (6 bases). Per the germline V gene, CDR1 is MNHEY and CDR2 is SVGAGI. The ends were cut back, 10 bases at V and 6 bases at J, with 21 bases in the middle. This CDR3 has 15 amino acids. The CDR3 DNA reads TGTGCCACCTCGGGTAGGGGATTAGCGGCCGGGGAGCTGTTTTTT. It specifies CATSGRGLAAGELFF.